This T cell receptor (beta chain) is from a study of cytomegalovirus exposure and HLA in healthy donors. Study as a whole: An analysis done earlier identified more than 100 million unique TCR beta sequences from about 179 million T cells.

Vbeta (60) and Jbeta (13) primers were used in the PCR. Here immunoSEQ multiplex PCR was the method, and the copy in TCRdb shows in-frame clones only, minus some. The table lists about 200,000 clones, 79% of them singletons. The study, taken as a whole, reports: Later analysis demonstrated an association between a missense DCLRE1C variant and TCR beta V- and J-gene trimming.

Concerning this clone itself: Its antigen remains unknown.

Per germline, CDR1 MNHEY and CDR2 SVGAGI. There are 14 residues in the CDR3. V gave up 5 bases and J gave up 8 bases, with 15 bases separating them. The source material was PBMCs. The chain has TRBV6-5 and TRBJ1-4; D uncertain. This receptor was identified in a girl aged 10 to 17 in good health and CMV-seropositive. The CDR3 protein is CASSPRWALEKLFF. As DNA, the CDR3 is TGTGCCAGCAGTCCAAGGTGGGCCTTGGAAAAACTGTTTTTT.